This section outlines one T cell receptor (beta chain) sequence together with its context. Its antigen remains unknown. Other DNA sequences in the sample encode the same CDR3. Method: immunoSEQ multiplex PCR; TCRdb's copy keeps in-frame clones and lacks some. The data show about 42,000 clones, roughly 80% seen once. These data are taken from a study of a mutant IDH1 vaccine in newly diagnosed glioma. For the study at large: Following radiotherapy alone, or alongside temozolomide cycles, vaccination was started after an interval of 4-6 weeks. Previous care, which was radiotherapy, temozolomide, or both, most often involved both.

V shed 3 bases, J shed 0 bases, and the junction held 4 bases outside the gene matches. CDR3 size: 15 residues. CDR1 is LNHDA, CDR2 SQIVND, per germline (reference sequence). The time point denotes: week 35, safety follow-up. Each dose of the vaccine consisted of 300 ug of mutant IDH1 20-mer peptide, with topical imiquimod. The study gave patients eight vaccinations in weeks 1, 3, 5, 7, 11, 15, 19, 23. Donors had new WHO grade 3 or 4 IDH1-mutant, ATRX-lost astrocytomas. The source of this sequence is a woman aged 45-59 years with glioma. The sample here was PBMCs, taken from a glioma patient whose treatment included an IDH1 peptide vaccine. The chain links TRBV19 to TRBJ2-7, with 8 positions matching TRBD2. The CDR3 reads CASSIGSGGSYEQYF. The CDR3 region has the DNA TGTGCCAGTAGTATTGGGAGCGGGGGCTCCTACGAGCAGTACTTC. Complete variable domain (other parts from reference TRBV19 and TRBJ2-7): DGGITQSPKYLFRKEGQNVTLSCEQNLNHDAMYWYRQDPGQGLRLIYYSQIVNDFQKGDIAEGYSVSREKKESFPLTVTSAQKNPTAFYLCASSIGSGGSYEQYFGPGTRLTVT.